The 5 T cell receptor beta chains presented below share a single source sample, sequenced in a study of T-cell memory formation after mild COVID-19. In TCRdb, the 5' RACE reads were re-called with MiXCR into one record per CDR3 protein. The sample has about 540,000 distinct CDR3 sequences; roughly 20% are singletons. Sequenced: PBMCs or a T cell subset sorted from them (not recorded which). The source is an adult woman who had mild COVID-19 (a few samples of this study predate the infection). Cell type and time point are not known.

This clonotype was counted only a few times. The V gene is TRBV20-1, the J gene TRBJ2-5; unclear D gene. Looked up from germline, CDR1 is DFQATT and CDR2 is SNEGSKA (reference sequence). CDR3 length: 14 residues. Deletions cut 3 bases from V and 2 bases from J, with 13 bases between. CDR3 residues: CSASPPGQQETQYF. CDR3 DNA sequence: TGCAGTGCTAGCCCTCCGGGCCAGCAAGAGACCCAGTACTTC.

This clonotype was counted only a few times. CDR3 bases: TGCGCCAGCAGCTCGGGAGGGACAGGGCTCTCTGCCTCTGAAGCTTTCTTT. Its translation: CASSSGGTGLSASEAFF. The chain is built from TRBV5-1 and TRBJ1-1; 9 bases align to TRBD1. The germline CDR1 and CDR2 sequences are SGHRS and YFSETQ. The length of the CDR3 is 17 residues. J was trimmed by 6 bases and V by 3 bases; bases with no gene match: 15.

The chain links TRBV5-1 to TRBJ2-5; 7 bases match TRBD1. Trimming at V came to 4 bases and at J to 5 bases, leaving 5 bases not matched to a gene. CDR3 size: 13 residues. Per the germline V gene, CDR1 is SGHRS and CDR2 is YFSETQ. Here the CDR3 DNA reads TGCGCCAGCAGCACAGTAGGGGGCGAGACCCAGTACTTC. Protein: CASSTVGGETQYF.

The chain recombines TRBV2 with TRBJ1-6; unclear D gene. CDR3 size: 12 residues. CDR1 is SNHLY, CDR2 FYNNEI, per germline. V lost 7 bases, J lost 7 bases, and 8 bases lay in between. This CDR3 reads CASNDGNSPLHF. The DNA of the CDR3 is TGTGCCAGCAACGACGGAAATTCACCCCTCCACTTT.

This sequence joins TRBV9 and TRBJ2-3, with 12 bases that match TRBD2. The trim removed 3 bases at V and 2 bases at J, leaving 4 bases unmatched. The CDR3 runs 16 residues. CDR1 and CDR2 (germline): SGDLS, YYNGEE. The CDR3 is CASSDGLAGHTDTQYF. The CDR3 DNA reads TGTGCCAGCAGCGATGGACTAGCGGGACACACAGATACGCAGTATTTT. Complete variable domain (other parts from reference TRBV9 and TRBJ2-3): DSGVTQTPKHLITATGQRVTLRCSPRSGDLSVYWYQQSLDQGLQFLIQYYNGEERAKGNILERFSAQQFPDLHSELNLSSLELGDSALYFCASSDGLAGHTDTQYFGPGTRLTVL.